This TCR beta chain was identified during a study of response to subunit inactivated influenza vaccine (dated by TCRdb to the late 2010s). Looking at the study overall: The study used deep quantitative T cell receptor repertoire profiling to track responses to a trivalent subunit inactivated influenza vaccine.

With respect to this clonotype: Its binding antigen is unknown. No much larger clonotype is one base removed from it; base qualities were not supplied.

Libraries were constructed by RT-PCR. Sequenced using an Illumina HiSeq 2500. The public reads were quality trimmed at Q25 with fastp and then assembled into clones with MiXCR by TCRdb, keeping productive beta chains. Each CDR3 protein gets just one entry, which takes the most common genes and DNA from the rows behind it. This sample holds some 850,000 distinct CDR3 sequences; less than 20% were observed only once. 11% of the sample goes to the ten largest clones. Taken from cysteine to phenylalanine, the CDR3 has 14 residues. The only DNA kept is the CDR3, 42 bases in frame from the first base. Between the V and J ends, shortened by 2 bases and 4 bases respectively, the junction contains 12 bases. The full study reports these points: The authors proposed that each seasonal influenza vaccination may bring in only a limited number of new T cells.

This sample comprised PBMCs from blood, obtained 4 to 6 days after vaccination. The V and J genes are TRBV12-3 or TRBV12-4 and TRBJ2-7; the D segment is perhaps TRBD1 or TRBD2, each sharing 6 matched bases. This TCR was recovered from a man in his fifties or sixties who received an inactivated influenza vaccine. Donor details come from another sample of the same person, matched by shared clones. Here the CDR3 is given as CASSLLRGGYEQYF. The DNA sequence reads TGTGCCAGCAGTTTACTCAGGGGAGGTTACGAGCAGTACTTC.